This T cell receptor (beta chain) was recorded in a study of sequential checkpoint blockade in melanoma. The germline gives CDR1 PRHDT, CDR2 FYEKMQ (reference sequence). The CDR3 runs to 15 residues. Trimming took 5 bases from V and 6 from J; bases not matched to a gene: 10. Profiling relied on immunoSEQ multiplex PCR, and the TCRdb table lists in-frame clones only, not all of them. The top ten clones hold around 10% of a sample with about 10,000 clones, roughly 77% of them seen once. As to treatment: randomized to nivolumab then ipilimumab (arm A) or the reverse (arm B). This sequence was found in a human donor with melanoma. The V and J genes are TRBV13 and TRBJ2-7, with 10 bases aligning to TRBD1. This sample comprised CD8+ T cells sorted from blood (inferred from file names), obtained from a patient given nivolumab and ipilimumab in sequence. The chain's CDR3 is CASSKSGTGEPEQYF. CDR3 nucleotides: TGTGCCAGCAGCAAGTCCGGGACAGGGGAGCCCGAGCAGTACTTC.